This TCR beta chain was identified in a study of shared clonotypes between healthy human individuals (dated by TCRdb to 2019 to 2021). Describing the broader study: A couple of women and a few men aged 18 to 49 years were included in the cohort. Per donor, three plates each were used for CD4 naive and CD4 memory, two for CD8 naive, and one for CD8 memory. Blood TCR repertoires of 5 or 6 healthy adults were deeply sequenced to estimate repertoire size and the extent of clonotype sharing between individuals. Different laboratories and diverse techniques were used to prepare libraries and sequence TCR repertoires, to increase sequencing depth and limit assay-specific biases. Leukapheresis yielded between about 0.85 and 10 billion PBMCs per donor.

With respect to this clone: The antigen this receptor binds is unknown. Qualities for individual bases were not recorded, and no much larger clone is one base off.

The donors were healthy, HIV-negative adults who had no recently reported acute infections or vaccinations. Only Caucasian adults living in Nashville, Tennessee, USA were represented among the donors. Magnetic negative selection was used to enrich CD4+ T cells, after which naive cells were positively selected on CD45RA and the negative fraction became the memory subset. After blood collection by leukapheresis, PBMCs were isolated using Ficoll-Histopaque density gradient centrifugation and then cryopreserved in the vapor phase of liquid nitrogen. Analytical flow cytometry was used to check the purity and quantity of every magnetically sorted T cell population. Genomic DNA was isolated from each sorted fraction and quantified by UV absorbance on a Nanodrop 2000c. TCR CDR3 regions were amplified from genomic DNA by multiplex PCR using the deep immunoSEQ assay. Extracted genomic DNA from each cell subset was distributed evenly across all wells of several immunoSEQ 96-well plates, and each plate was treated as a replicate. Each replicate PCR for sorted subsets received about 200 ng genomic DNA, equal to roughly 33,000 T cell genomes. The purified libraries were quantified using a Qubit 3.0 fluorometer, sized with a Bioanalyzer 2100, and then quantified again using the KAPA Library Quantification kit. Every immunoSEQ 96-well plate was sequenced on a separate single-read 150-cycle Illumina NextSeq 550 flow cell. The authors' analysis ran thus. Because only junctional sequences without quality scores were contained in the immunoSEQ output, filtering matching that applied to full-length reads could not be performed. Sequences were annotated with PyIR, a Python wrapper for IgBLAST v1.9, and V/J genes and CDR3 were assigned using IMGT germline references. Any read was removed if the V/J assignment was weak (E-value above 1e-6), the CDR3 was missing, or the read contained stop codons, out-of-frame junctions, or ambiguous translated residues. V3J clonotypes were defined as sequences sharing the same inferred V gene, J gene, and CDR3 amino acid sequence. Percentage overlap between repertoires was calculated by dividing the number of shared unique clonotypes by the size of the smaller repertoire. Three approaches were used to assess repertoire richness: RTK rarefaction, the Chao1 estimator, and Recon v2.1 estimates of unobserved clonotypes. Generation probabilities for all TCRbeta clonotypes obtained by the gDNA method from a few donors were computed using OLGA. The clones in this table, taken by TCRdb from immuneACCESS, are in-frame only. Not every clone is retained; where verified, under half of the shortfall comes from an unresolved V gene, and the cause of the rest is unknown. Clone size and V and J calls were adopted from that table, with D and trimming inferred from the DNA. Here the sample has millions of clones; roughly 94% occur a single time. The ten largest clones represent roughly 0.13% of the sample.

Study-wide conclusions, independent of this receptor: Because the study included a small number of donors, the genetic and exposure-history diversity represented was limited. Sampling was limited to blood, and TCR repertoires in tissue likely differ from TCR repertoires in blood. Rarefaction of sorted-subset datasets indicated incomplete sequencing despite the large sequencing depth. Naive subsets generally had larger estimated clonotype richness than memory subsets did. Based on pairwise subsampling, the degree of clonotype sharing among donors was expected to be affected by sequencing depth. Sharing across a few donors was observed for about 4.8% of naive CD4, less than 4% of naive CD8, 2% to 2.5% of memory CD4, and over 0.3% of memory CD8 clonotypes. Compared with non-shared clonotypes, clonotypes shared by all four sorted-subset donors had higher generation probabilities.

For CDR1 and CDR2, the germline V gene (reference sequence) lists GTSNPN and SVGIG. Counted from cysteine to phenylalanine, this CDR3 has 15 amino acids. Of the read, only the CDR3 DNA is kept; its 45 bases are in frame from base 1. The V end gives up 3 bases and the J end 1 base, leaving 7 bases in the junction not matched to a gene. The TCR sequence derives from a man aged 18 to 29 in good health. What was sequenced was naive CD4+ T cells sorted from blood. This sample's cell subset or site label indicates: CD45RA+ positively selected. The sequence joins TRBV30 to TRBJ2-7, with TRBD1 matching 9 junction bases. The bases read TGTGCCTGGAGCATCCGGGACAGGGTGTCCTACGAGCAGTACTTC. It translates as CAWSIRDRVSYEQYF.